The 7 T cell receptor beta chains below all came from one sample that was sequenced in a study of T-cell memory formation after mild COVID-19. TCRdb re-analysed the 5' RACE reads in MiXCR, keeping a single row per CDR3 protein. The sample includes roughly 250,000 distinct CDR3 sequences, roughly 15% of them seen just once. The sequencing input was PBMCs or a T cell subset sorted from them (not recorded which). These receptors were collected from a man younger than 35 who had mild COVID-19 (a few samples of this study predate the infection). Cell type and time point are not known.

Written as DNA, the CDR3 is TGTGCCAGCAGTTTCCGTTTTGGGGACGGAAACACCATATATTTT. Encoded protein: CASSFRFGDGNTIYF. The genes are TRBV6-6 and TRBJ1-3, with a possible D match to TRBD1 (5 bases). CDR3 length equals 15 residues. V gave up 4 bases and J gave up 4 bases, with 14 bases separating them. Germline CDR1 is MNHNY and CDR2 is SVGAGI (reference sequence).

This sequence joins TRBV5-1 and TRBJ2-3, with D possibly being TRBD1 or TRBD2 (5 bases each). V lost 0 bases to trimming and J lost 6 bases, with 8 bases between them. The CDR3 totals 13 residues. From germline, CDR1 is SGHRS and CDR2 YFSETQ. For the CDR3, the DNA is TGCGCCAGCAGCTTGGGGGACCTGGATACGCAGTATTTT. Translation: CASSLGDLDTQYF. Based on the CDR3 plus reference TRBV5-1 and TRBJ2-3, the full variable domain is KAGVTQTPRYLIKTRGQQVTLSCSPISGHRSVSWYQQTPGQGLQFLFEYFSETQRNKGNFPGRFSGRQFSNSRSEMNVSTLELGDSALYLCASSLGDLDTQYFGPGTRLTVL.

The sample holds a few counts of this clonotype. This chain links TRBV6-2 or TRBV6-3 with TRBJ1-5; no definite D call. The V end lost 4 bases, the J end lost 2 bases, and 9 bases lay between the germline ends. Looked up from germline, CDR1 is MNHEY and CDR2 is SVGEGT. The CDR3 is 14 residues long. Here the CDR3 reads CASSFDQGNQPQHF. In DNA form, the CDR3 reads TGTGCCAGCAGTTTTGACCAGGGCAATCAGCCCCAGCATTTT.

The chain joins TRBV2 to TRBJ1-2, with 8 nucleotides matching TRBD1. The CDR3 is 15 residues long. V gave up 2 bases and J gave up 8 bases; unmatched junction bases: 10. Germline loops: CDR1 SNHLY, CDR2 FYNNEI. CDR3 sequence reads: CASSEMPLRGQGYTF. The DNA of the CDR3 is TGTGCCAGCAGTGAAATGCCCCTCAGGGGGCAGGGCTACACCTTC.

The genes are TRBV7-2 and TRBJ2-7, with 7 bases matching TRBD2. After removal of 6 bases from V and 4 bases from J, the junction contained 6 bases not matched to a gene. The CDR3 is 13 residues long. Germline V gene sequence: CDR1 SGHTA, CDR2 FQGNSA. The CDR3 reads CASSPAGLYEQYV. The CDR3 nucleotides are TGTGCCAGCAGTCCAGCGGGGTTATACGAGCAGTACGTC.

This clonotype was found once. This chain connects TRBV29-1 to TRBJ2-7, with unresolved D. Trimming shortened V by 7 bases and J by 5 bases, and 21 bases separated the two germline ends. This CDR3 spans 14 amino acids. In germline, CDR1 is SQVTM, CDR2 ANQGSEA. This chain's CDR3 is CSADPGLGIHEQYF. CDR3 coding DNA: TGCAGCGCCGACCCTGGTTTAGGGATCCACGAGCAGTACTTC.

The sample holds a few counts of this clonotype. The chain carries TRBV4-1 and TRBJ1-4, with a weak D call TRBD1 (5 bases). Germline CDR1 MGHRA, CDR2 YSYEKL. V lost 0 bases and J lost 2, with 10 bases in between. This CDR3 is built from 16 residues. The CDR3 DNA sequence: TGCGCCAGCAGCCAAGACCCGGGACGGACTAATGAAAAACTGTTTTTT. Translation gives CASSQDPGRTNEKLFF.